This T cell receptor beta chain was observed in a study of blood T cell repertoires in COVID-19. Study information: The United States, Italy and Spain supplied acute and convalescent COVID-19 samples. In each case, the material was cDNA or gDNA derived from T cells, B-cell-depleted T cells, or PBMCs.

V dropped 4 bases and J dropped 3; count of bases not matched to a gene: 6. The CDR3 runs 16 residues. CDR1 is MDHEN and CDR2 is SYDVKM in the germline V gene. TCRdb's copy holds only in-frame clones and misses some; the assay was immunoSEQ multiplex PCR. This table holds roughly 300,000 clones, about 90% found once. The sample taken for sequencing was peripheral blood. V gene TRBV28 combines with J gene TRBJ2-3; 11 positions match TRBD2. The sequence was obtained from a woman between 45 and 60 years old who had recovered from COVID-19. This CDR3 reads CASSSLAGAWTDTQYF. Here the CDR3 DNA reads TGTGCCAGCAGTTCACTAGCGGGAGCCTGGACAGATACGCAGTATTTT.